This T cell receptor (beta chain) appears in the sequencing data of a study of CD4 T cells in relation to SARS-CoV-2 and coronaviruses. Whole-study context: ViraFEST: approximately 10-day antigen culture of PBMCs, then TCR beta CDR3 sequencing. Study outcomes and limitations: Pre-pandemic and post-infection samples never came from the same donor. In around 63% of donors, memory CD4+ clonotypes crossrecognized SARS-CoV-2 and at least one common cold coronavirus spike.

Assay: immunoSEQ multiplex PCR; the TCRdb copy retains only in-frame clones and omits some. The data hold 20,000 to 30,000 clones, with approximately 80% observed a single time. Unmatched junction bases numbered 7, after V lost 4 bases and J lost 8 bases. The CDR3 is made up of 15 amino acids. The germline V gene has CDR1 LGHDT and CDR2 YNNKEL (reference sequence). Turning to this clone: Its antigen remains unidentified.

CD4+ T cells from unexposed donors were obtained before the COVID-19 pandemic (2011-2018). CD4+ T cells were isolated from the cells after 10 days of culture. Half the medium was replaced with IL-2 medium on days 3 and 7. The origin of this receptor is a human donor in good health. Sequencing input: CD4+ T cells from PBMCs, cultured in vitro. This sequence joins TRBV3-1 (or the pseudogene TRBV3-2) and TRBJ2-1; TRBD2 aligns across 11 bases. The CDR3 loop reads CASSPYFSGRDEQFF. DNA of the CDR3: TGTGCCAGCAGCCCTTATTTTAGCGGGAGGGATGAGCAGTTCTTC.